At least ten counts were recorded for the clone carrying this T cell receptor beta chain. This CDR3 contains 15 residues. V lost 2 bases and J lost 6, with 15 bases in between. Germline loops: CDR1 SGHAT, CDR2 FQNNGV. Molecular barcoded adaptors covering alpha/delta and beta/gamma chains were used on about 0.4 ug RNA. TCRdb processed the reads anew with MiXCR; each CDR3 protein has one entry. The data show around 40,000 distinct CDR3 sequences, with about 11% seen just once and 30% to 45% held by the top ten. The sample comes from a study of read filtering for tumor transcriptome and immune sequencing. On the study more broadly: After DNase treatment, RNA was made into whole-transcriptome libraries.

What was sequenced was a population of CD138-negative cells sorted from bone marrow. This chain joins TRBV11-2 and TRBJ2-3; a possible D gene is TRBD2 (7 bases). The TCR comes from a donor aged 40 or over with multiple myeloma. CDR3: CASSLYWGGRDTQYF. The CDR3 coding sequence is TGTGCCAGCAGCTTATATTGGGGGGGCAGGGATACGCAGTATTTT.